A single sample gave rise to the 16 T cell receptor beta chains below, sequenced in a study of T cell responses to AZD1222 COVID-19 vaccine (dated by TCRdb to the early 2020s). Library preparation employed the immunoSEQ multiplex PCR assay. TCRdb re-hosts the immuneACCESS table, in-frame sequences only. Its copies lack some clones; in the studies checked, an unresolved V gene accounts for under half of them, and the cause for the rest is not known. This sample lists some 120,000 clones; approximately 85% were detected once. Of the sample, approximately 6.2% is held by the ten largest clones. The time point label on this specimen signifies: baseline before first vaccination. The source material was peripheral blood, sampled on day 0 of AZD1222 vaccination. The receptors derive from an adult in good health.

V and J are TRBV10-3 and TRBJ2-1; perhaps D is TRBD1 or TRBD2 (5 bases each). This CDR3 has 16 amino acids. V was clipped by 3 bases and J by 0 bases, with 12 bases between them. Germline V lookup: CDR1 ENHRY, CDR2 SYGVKD. The CDR3 coding sequence is TGTGCCATCAGTGATCCGGGGACCAGCTCCTACAATGAGCAGTTCTTC. Encoded protein: CAISDPGTSSYNEQFF.

This chain connects TRBV7-2 to TRBJ1-1; TRBD1 matches at 7 bases. Per the germline V gene, CDR1 is SGHTA and CDR2 is FQGNSA. This CDR3 has 14 amino acids. V lost 5 bases to trimming and J lost 2 bases; unmatched junction nucleotides: 5. CDR3 sequence reads: CASSVGQTNTEAFF. CDR3 nucleotide sequence: TGTGCCAGCAGCGTGGGACAGACCAACACTGAAGCTTTCTTT.

V is TRBV15 and J is TRBJ1-2; D is uncertain. V dropped 0 bases and J dropped 4 bases, with 3 bases sitting between them. The CDR3 covers 12 residues. The germline gives CDR1 LNHNV, CDR2 YYDKDF (reference sequence). In nucleotides, the CDR3 is TGTGCCACCAGCAGAGATCTCTATGGCTACACCTTC. The encoded protein is CATSRDLYGYTF.

The V call is TRBV27, the J call TRBJ2-7; the D is unclear. Germline CDR1 MNHEY, CDR2 SMNVEV (reference sequence). The V gene lost 5 bases and the J gene lost 7 bases, with 21 bases spanning the gap. This CDR3 contains 15 residues. CDR3 residues: CASSPIPTTTVEQYF. CDR3 DNA: TGTGCCAGCAGTCCGATCCCGACCACAACGGTTGAGCAGTACTTC.

This sequence joins TRBV18 and TRBJ1-1, with D unclear. The CDR3 length is 14 residues. Trimming took off 3 bases at V and 6 bases at J, with 14 bases between the two ends. Per germline, CDR1 KGHSH and CDR2 LQKENI. The DNA of the CDR3 is TGTGCCAGCTCACCGACGTTCTATTTAGCTGAAGCTTTCTTT. Its translation is CASSPTFYLAEAFF.

The chain has TRBV7-9 and TRBJ1-4; no clear D gene. V was trimmed by 3 bases and J by 8 bases, leaving 13 bases between them. Germline CDR1 reads SEHNR; CDR2 reads FQNEAQ (reference sequence). This CDR3 is built from 14 residues. CDR3 loop: CASSLGRQEEKLFF. The CDR3 coding sequence is TGTGCCAGCAGCTTGGGGAGGCAGGAAGAAAAACTGTTTTTT.

This clone was observed a few times. Here the CDR3 reads CASSYKQGGEQYF. The CDR3 bases are TGTGCCAGCAGTTACAAACAGGGGGGCGAGCAGTACTTC. This chain joins TRBV6-5 and TRBJ2-7; 8 bases align to TRBD1. The germline V gene has CDR1 MNHEY and CDR2 SVGAGI. The ends lost 2 bases at V and 6 bases at J; junction bases unmatched: 3. CDR3 length: 13 residues.

J is TRBJ2-7 and V is TRBV28; no reliable D call. With 7 bases removed from V and 1 base from J, the gap between germline ends came to 23 bases. Germline-derived CDR1 and CDR2 are MDHEN and SYDVKM. The CDR3 loop spans 17 amino acids. CDR3 sequence (DNA): TGTGCCAGCAATTATAATGTACGACCGCCTCAATCCTACGAGCAGTACTTC. Translating gives CASNYNVRPPQSYEQYF.

The genes are TRBV5-6 and TRBJ2-2; 9 bases agree with TRBD1. CDR1 is SGHDT and CDR2 is YYEEEE in the germline V gene. With 3 bases clipped from V and 3 bases from J, the junction kept 3 bases outside the gene matches. The CDR3 is made up of 15 amino acids. CDR3 loop: CASSWTGVDTGELFF. The CDR3 DNA reads as TGTGCCAGCAGCTGGACAGGGGTGGACACCGGGGAGCTGTTTTTT.

V is TRBV7-2 and J is TRBJ2-1, with D unresolved. Germline CDR1 SGHTA, CDR2 FQGNSA. This CDR3 is built from 11 residues. Trimming removed 5 bases from V and 4 bases from J, with 3 bases in between. The CDR3 protein is CASSNYNEQFF. CDR3 in DNA: TGTGCCAGCAGCAATTACAATGAGCAGTTCTTC.

The chain combines TRBV27 with TRBJ2-1; a weak D match, TRBD1 (6 bases). Germline loops: CDR1 MNHEY, CDR2 SMNVEV (reference sequence). Trimming removed 7 bases at V and 7 bases at J, with 17 bases between. This CDR3 region has 14 residues. In DNA form, the CDR3 reads TGTGCCAGCACCCCGGGACAACCTGGAAATGAGCAGTTCTTC. Translating gives CASTPGQPGNEQFF.

A single count supports this clone. The V call is TRBV7-2, the J call TRBJ2-7; 9 bases line up with TRBD2. This CDR3 contains 14 residues. V lost 5 bases and J lost 2; bases outside the gene matches: 4. CDR1 is SGHTA, CDR2 FQGNSA, per germline. The CDR3 coding sequence is TGTGCCAGCAGCGCTCTAGCGGGGACCTACGAGCAGTACTTC. It specifies CASSALAGTYEQYF.

The V and J genes are TRBV4-3 and TRBJ1-2; D gene ambiguous. Trimming shortened V by 0 bases and J by 0 bases, and 11 bases separated the two germline ends. CDR1 LGHNA and CDR2 YSLEER come from the germline V gene. The CDR3 is 16 residues long. The CDR3 loop reads CASSQESEGSNYGYTF. DNA of the CDR3: TGCGCCAGCAGCCAAGAGTCAGAGGGTTCTAACTATGGCTACACCTTC.

In DNA form, the CDR3 reads TGTGCCAGCAGCTTTGGTCTCCCCCTACTAAGCGGGGGGGTAACCGGGGAGCTGTTTTTT. Amino acids: CASSFGLPLLSGGVTGELFF. The chain has TRBV7-8 and TRBJ2-2; 10 positions agree with TRBD2. The V and J ends lost 3 bases and 5 bases, in that order; junction bases with no gene match: 18. CDR1 SGHVS and CDR2 FQNEAQ come from the germline V gene. The CDR3 loop spans 20 amino acids.

The chain's CDR3 is CASSEQDRGPGELFF. DNA of the CDR3: TGTGCCAGCAGTGAACAGGACAGGGGACCCGGGGAGCTGTTTTTT. The V call is TRBV6-1, the J call TRBJ2-2; 9 bases line up with TRBD1. The CDR3 consists of 15 residues. The ends lost 2 bases at V and 6 bases at J; junction bases unmatched: 4. Germline values: CDR1 MNHNS, CDR2 SASEGT.

V and J are TRBV29-1 and TRBJ1-3; perhaps TRBD1 as D (5 bases). CDR1 and CDR2 from the germline V gene are SQVTM and ANQGSEA. The V and J ends lost 4 bases and 4 bases respectively, with 11 bases between them. This CDR3 is 13 amino acids long. In DNA, the CDR3 is TGCAGCGTTGCCGGGACTGCCGGAAACACCATATATTTT. Its translation: CSVAGTAGNTIYF.